Only a few counts were recorded for the clone carrying this T cell receptor beta chain. Its antigen is unknown. The size of this beta chain means little, since it is a stray read in a library made for alpha chains. Described time point: sample taken at primary tumor resection. This entry belongs to a study of spatial heterogeneity in lung cancer. One entry per CDR3 protein results from TCRdb running MiXCR on the 5' RACE reads. The sample yields about 18,000 distinct CDR3 sequences, roughly a tenth seen once. J gave up 8 bases and V 7 bases, and 12 bases lay outside the gene matches. The CDR3 length is 13 residues. The germline gives CDR1 SQVTM, CDR2 ANQGSEA. The study, taken as a whole, reports: Expanded alpha and beta TCR counts within tumors tracked tumor mutation counts.

This chain joins TRBV29-1 and TRBJ1-1, with 8 bases fitting TRBD1. The clonotype comes from a female donor with early-stage non-small cell lung cancer. The sequences come from lung tumor tissue, collected at surgery. CDR3 bases: TGCAGCGCAGATAAGCAGGGGGCGAAAGAAGCTTTCTTT. Protein sequence: CSADKQGAKEAFF.